This TCR beta chain stems from a study of T cell responses to AZD1222 COVID-19 vaccine. Notes on the study in general: Clonal diversity may have been underestimated in mostly white British donors. In all cases, repertoires were sampled only after the peak T cell response. Following two doses of AZD1222, Spike-specific TCR breadth and depth rose.

Per the germline V gene, CDR1 is MGHRA and CDR2 is YSYEKL. Deletions cut 5 bases from V and 4 bases from J, with 14 bases between. CDR3 size: 14 residues. Second-dose groups at about 4 or about 12 weeks were pooled. Sequencing was performed with immunoSEQ multiplex PCR; in TCRdb, only in-frame clones are kept and a portion is missing. The table includes about 110,000 clones, over 90% detected once. Turning to this clone: Its cognate antigen is unknown.

The sequencing here drew on peripheral blood, taken 28 days after the second AZD1222 dose. The chain couples TRBV4-1 to TRBJ1-2, with a possible D match to TRBD1 (6 bases). The clonotype originates from an adult who received the AZD1222 COVID-19 vaccine. The CDR3 sequence is CASSYDRSTYGYTF. The CDR3 nucleotides are TGCGCCAGCAGCTACGACAGGTCCACCTATGGCTACACCTTC.